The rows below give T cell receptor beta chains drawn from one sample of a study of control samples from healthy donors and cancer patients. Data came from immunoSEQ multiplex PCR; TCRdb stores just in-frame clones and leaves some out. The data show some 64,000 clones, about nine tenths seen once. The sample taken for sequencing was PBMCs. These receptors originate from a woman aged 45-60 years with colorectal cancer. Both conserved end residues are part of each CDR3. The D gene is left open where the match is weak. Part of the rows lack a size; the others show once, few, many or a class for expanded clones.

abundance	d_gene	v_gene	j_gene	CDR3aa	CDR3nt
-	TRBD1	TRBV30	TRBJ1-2	CAWSPTRTGNGYTF	TGTGCCTGGAGCCCCACAAGGACAGGCAATGGCTACACCTTC
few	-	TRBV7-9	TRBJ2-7	CASSLAQGSGEQYF	TGTGCCAGCAGCTTGGCACAGGGTTCCGGCGAGCAGTACTTC
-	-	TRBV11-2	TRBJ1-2	CASSPGPGYGYTF	TGTGCCAGCAGCCCGGGACCGGGCTATGGCTACACCTTC
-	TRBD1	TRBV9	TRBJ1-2	CASSQTGADYGYTF	TGTGCCAGCAGCCAGACAGGGGCTGACTATGGCTACACCTTC
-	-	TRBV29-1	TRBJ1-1	CSVAQGRATEAFF	TGCAGCGTTGCACAAGGGAGGGCCACTGAAGCTTTCTTT
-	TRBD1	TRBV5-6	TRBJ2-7	CASSSYDRVPYEQYF	TGTGCCAGCAGCTCATACGACAGGGTGCCCTACGAGCAGTACTTC
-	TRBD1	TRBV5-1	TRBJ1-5	CASSDGQGPDQPQHF	TGCGCCAGCAGCGATGGACAGGGGCCTGATCAGCCCCAGCATTTT
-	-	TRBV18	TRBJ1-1	CASSLGRANTEAFF	TGTGCCAGCTCACTCGGGAGGGCGAACACTGAAGCTTTCTTT
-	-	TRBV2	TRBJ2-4	CASRERAASFKNIQYF	TGTGCCAGCAGGGAGAGGGCTGCGTCATTCAAAAACATTCAGTACTTC
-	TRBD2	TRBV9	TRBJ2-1	CASSETGTSHGSEQFF	TGTGCCAGCAGCGAGACCGGGACTAGTCATGGGAGTGAGCAGTTCTTC
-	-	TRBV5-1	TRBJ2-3	CASSLGVSTDTQYF	TGCGCCAGCAGCTTAGGGGTTAGCACAGATACGCAGTATTTT
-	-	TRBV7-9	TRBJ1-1	CASSPLGAGVNTEAFF	TGTGCCAGCAGCCCCCTCGGTGCTGGGGTGAACACTGAAGCTTTCTTT
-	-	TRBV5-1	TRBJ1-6	CASSLDPGNYNSPLHF	TGCGCCAGCAGCTTGGATCCGGGGAATTATAATTCACCCCTCCACTTT
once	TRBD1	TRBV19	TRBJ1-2	CASILTQTGGGYTF	TGTGCCAGTATCCTCACCCAGACAGGGGGAGGCTACACCTTC